These T cell receptor beta chains were read from a single sample in a study of cytomegalovirus exposure and HLA in healthy donors. This table comes from immunoSEQ multiplex PCR, and its TCRdb copy is limited to in-frame clones, with some not included. The top ten hold about 0.94% of the sample, which has 150,000 to 200,000 clones, 95% to 96% seen once. Sequencing was performed on PBMCs. The receptors shown here come from a woman in her late teens or twenties in good health and CMV-seronegative. Each CDR3 is given without its conserved first and last residue. A D gene is named only where the DNA matches it firmly. Only some rows state a clone size, as once, few, many or a class for expanded clones.

TRBJ1-1,NA,NA,TRBV19,ASFTNPTGSAF
TRBJ2-2,NA,TRBD1,TRBV5-1,ASSLGSGRGLSTGELF
TRBJ2-1,NA,TRBD2,TRBV6-6,ASSYSYGGIYNEQF
TRBJ2-7,NA,TRBD1,TRBV6-6,ASSWGPDRVKGY
TRBJ2-7,NA,NA,TRBV11-2,ASSLGGTYEQY
TRBJ1-5,NA,NA,TRBV7-2,ASSLDGRDNQPQH
TRBJ2-3,NA,TRBD2,TRBV4-1,ASSQDEVAASGGTTDTQY
TRBJ2-3,NA,TRBD1,TRBV19,ASSPQGARITDTQY
TRBJ2-1,NA,TRBD2,TRBV5-4,ASSEVPLAGGWSEQF
TRBJ2-5,NA,TRBD1,TRBV7-6,ASSLNRGKEETQY
TRBJ2-7,once,NA,TRBV4-3,ASSQVSNRDCSYEQY
TRBJ1-2,NA,NA,TRBV2,ASNKDSDFYGYT
TRBJ1-1,NA,NA,TRBV27,ASNRFPVRYGTEAF
TRBJ2-7,NA,NA,TRBV30,ACGTGIGAYEQY
TRBJ1-2,few,NA,TRBV6-5,ATLRGDHYGYT
TRBJ2-5,few,NA,TRBV5-4,ARSGTGLETQY
TRBJ2-5,NA,NA,TRBV6-5,ASRPTIAETQY
TRBJ2-1,NA,NA,TRBV5-6,ASSLRGGNEQF
TRBJ2-7,NA,TRBD1,TRBV6-5,ASSPGTGYEQY
TRBJ1-1,NA,TRBD1,TRBV5-4,ASSNRGMNTEAF
TRBJ2-5,NA,NA,TRBV12-5,ASGPGQLKETQY
TRBJ2-5,NA,NA,TRBV4-3,ASSRLRQETQY
TRBJ2-2,NA,TRBD1,TRBV7-3,ASSPKTGAGELF